The rows below give T cell receptor beta chains drawn from one sample of a study of cytomegalovirus exposure and HLA in healthy donors. Data came from immunoSEQ multiplex PCR; TCRdb stores just in-frame clones and leaves some out. This sample's clone table lists roughly 190,000 clones. The sequenced sample was PBMCs. The receptor source for this set is a woman younger than 30 in good health and CMV-seropositive. Both conserved end residues are part of each CDR3. The order of the fields is J gene, V gene, D gene, CDR3 DNA, CDR3 protein. A D gene is named only where the DNA matches it firmly.

J: TRBJ2-3; V: TRBV27; D: TRBD2; DNA: TGTGCCAGCAGTTCAAAGTCCTTAACTAGCGGAATCACAGATACGCAGTATTTT; CDR3: CASSSKSLTSGITDTQYF
J: TRBJ1-1; V: TRBV2; D: .; DNA: TGTGCCAGCGCCTCGGAGGGTTTCACTGAAGCTTTCTTT; CDR3: CASASEGFTEAFF
J: TRBJ2-3; V: TRBV6-4; D: .; DNA: TGTGCCAGCAGTGACCCCCCAACAGATACGCAGTATTTT; CDR3: CASSDPPTDTQYF
J: TRBJ2-3; V: TRBV27; D: TRBD2; DNA: TGTGCCAGCAGTCCTAGACTAGCGGGAGAGTTAGATACGCAGTATTTT; CDR3: CASSPRLAGELDTQYF
J: TRBJ1-1; V: TRBV5-6; D: TRBD1; DNA: TGTGCCAGCAGAAAGGGACAGGGGAGTTTGAACACTGAAGCTTTCTTT; CDR3: CASRKGQGSLNTEAFF
J: TRBJ1-1; V: TRBV6-1; D: .; DNA: TGTGCCAGCAGTGAAGCCCGCCGGACTGAAGCTTTCTTT; CDR3: CASSEARRTEAFF
J: TRBJ1-2; V: TRBV5-8; D: TRBD1; DNA: TGTGCCAGCAGCAGGGACAGGGGGCTGGTCAACTATGGCTACACCTTC; CDR3: CASSRDRGLVNYGYTF
J: TRBJ1-2; V: TRBV19; D: TRBD1; DNA: TGTGCCAGTAGTATACGGGACAGTAATGGCTACACCTTC; CDR3: CASSIRDSNGYTF
J: TRBJ1-2; V: TRBV19; D: .; DNA: TGTGCCAGTAGTAGGGACAAACAAAACTATGGCTACACCTTC; CDR3: CASSRDKQNYGYTF
J: TRBJ2-7; V: TRBV19; D: .; DNA: TGTGCCAGTAGTATAAACAGGGCCGCCTACGAGCAGTACTTC; CDR3: CASSINRAAYEQYF
J: TRBJ2-6; V: TRBV4-3; D: .; DNA: TGCGCCAGCAGCCAAGATCTGGTTCGGAGCCCCCCCTCTGGGGCCAACGTCCTGACTTTC; CDR3: CASSQDLVRSPPSGANVLTF
J: TRBJ2-5; V: TRBV7-9; D: .; DNA: TGTGCCAGCAGCGCCTACGAGACCCAGTACTTC; CDR3: CASSAYETQYF
J: TRBJ1-1; V: TRBV7-2; D: .; DNA: TGTGCCAGCAGCCCTCTGTGGGAGGGGAACACTGAAGCTTTCTTT; CDR3: CASSPLWEGNTEAFF
J: TRBJ1-2; V: TRBV5-4; D: .; DNA: TGTGCCAGCAGCTTGCCGGGGAACTATGGCTACACCTTC; CDR3: CASSLPGNYGYTF
J: TRBJ2-1; V: TRBV30; D: .; DNA: TGTGCCTGGAATTCCGGGGGAGCCCAGAGGTTCTTC; CDR3: CAWNSGGAQRFF
J: TRBJ1-2; V: TRBV5-1; D: .; DNA: TGCGCCAGCAGCTTGGCGGGGGAGGGCTATGGCTACACCTTC; CDR3: CASSLAGEGYGYTF
J: TRBJ1-5; V: TRBV6-1; D: .; DNA: TGTGCCAGCAGTGAAGGAGGGAATCAGCCCCAGCATTTT; CDR3: CASSEGGNQPQHF
J: TRBJ2-3; V: TRBV19; D: TRBD2; DNA: TGTGCCAGTAGTACGGGACTAGCGGGTACAGATACGCAGTATTTT; CDR3: CASSTGLAGTDTQYF
J: TRBJ2-5; V: TRBV30; D: TRBD2; DNA: TGTGCCTGGAAGACGGGGCTAGCGGGAGAAGAGACCCAGTACTTC; CDR3: CAWKTGLAGEETQYF
J: TRBJ1-1; V: TRBV13; D: TRBD1; DNA: TGTGCCAGCAGCCCCTCAGGACAGGCACTGGGGACTGAAGCTTTCTTT; CDR3: CASSPSGQALGTEAFF
J: TRBJ2-7; V: TRBV13; D: .; DNA: TGTGCCAGCAGCTTAGACCTCAGACAGGGAGGCAACTCCTACGAGCAGTACTTC; CDR3: CASSLDLRQGGNSYEQYF
J: TRBJ2-1; V: TRBV4-1; D: TRBD2; DNA: TGCGCCAGCAGCCCCGGGACTAGCTCCTACAATGAGCAGTTCTTC; CDR3: CASSPGTSSYNEQFF
J: TRBJ2-2; V: TRBV9; D: TRBD2; DNA: TGTGCCAGCAGCGTAGTGCCTAGCGGGAGCGCCGGGGAGCTGTTTTTT; CDR3: CASSVVPSGSAGELFF
J: TRBJ1-1; V: TRBV2; D: TRBD1; DNA: TGTGCCAGCAGCGGACAGGGGGCCACTGAAGCTTTCTTT; CDR3: CASSGQGATEAFF
J: TRBJ1-3; V: TRBV4-2; D: .; DNA: TGTGCCAGCAGCCAAGATTCCTGGAGTCCGGGAAACACCATATATTTT; CDR3: CASSQDSWSPGNTIYF
J: TRBJ1-2; V: TRBV7-5; D: .; DNA: TGTGCCAGAAGCGGTAGGGGGTTCCTAACTAACTATGGCTACACCTTC; CDR3: CARSGRGFLTNYGYTF
J: TRBJ2-7; V: TRBV5-1; D: .; DNA: TGCGCCAGCAGCTTGGCCGAGGGACTTACCTACGAGCAGTACTTC; CDR3: CASSLAEGLTYEQYF
J: TRBJ2-3; V: TRBV4-1; D: .; DNA: TGCGCCAGCAGCCAAGATCGGTGGAGCGATACGCAGTATTTT; CDR3: CASSQDRWSDTQYF
J: TRBJ2-3; V: TRBV9; D: TRBD2; DNA: TGTGCCAGCAGCATTAGCGGGGGGGCTACAGATACGCAGTATTTT; CDR3: CASSISGGATDTQYF
J: TRBJ2-5; V: TRBV7-9; D: TRBD1; DNA: TGTGCCAGCAGCTTTTGGGGACAGGGCATAGGGGAGCAGTACTTC; CDR3: CASSFWGQGIGEQYF
J: TRBJ2-5; V: TRBV20-1; D: TRBD1; DNA: TGCAGTGCTAGAGCCCGACAGGGGGAGTACTTC; CDR3: CSARARQGEYF
J: TRBJ2-3; V: TRBV2; D: TRBD2; DNA: TGTGCCAGCAGCCGGGGACTAGCGGCGAGAGATACGCAGTATTTT; CDR3: CASSRGLAARDTQYF
J: TRBJ1-2; V: TRBV2; D: TRBD1; DNA: TGTGCCAGCAGTGAACGGGGACAGAACTATGGCTACACCTTC; CDR3: CASSERGQNYGYTF
J: TRBJ2-5; V: TRBV19; D: TRBD1; DNA: TGTGCCAGTAGTATAGTCCCGGGACAGGGTTCTCCAGAGACCCAGTACTTC; CDR3: CASSIVPGQGSPETQYF
J: TRBJ2-5; V: TRBV11-2; D: .; DNA: TGTGCCAGCAGCTTACTAGCTCAACAAGAGACCCAGTACTTC; CDR3: CASSLLAQQETQYF
J: TRBJ2-3; V: TRBV14; D: .; DNA: TGTGCCAGCAGCAGGGGTCGCACAGATACGCAGTATTTT; CDR3: CASSRGRTDTQYF
J: TRBJ2-2; V: TRBV5-1; D: TRBD2; DNA: TGCGCCAGCAGCCGGACTAGCGGGAGTGTAATCGGGGAGCTGTTTTTT; CDR3: CASSRTSGSVIGELFF
J: TRBJ1-1; V: TRBV25-1; D: .; DNA: TGTGCCAGCAGACAGCTGAACACTGAAGCTTTCTTT; CDR3: CASRQLNTEAFF
J: TRBJ2-2; V: TRBV5-1; D: TRBD1; DNA: TGCGCCAGCAGCACGGGACAGACGAACACCGGGGAGCTGTTTTTT; CDR3: CASSTGQTNTGELFF
J: TRBJ2-1; V: TRBV7-3; D: TRBD2; DNA: TGTGCCAGCAGCCTTCGGACTAGCGGGACGGGTGAGCAGTTCTTC; CDR3: CASSLRTSGTGEQFF
J: TRBJ2-7; V: TRBV15; D: .; DNA: TGTGCCACCAGCAGAGCGACAACTCGCCATGACGAGCAGTACTTC; CDR3: CATSRATTRHDEQYF
J: TRBJ2-7; V: TRBV7-3; D: .; DNA: TGTGCCAGCAGCTTAAATGGCGGGGCCGCCTCCTACGAGCAGTACTTC; CDR3: CASSLNGGAASYEQYF
J: TRBJ2-2; V: TRBV4-3; D: .; DNA: TGCGCCAGCAGCCAACACTCCCCGCCAGGGGCGAACACCGGGGAGCTGTTTTTT; CDR3: CASSQHSPPGANTGELFF
J: TRBJ1-2; V: TRBV19; D: TRBD1; DNA: TGTGCCAGTAGTAGGGGACAGCCTAACTATGGCTACACCTTC; CDR3: CASSRGQPNYGYTF
J: TRBJ2-2; V: TRBV7-2; D: TRBD2; DNA: TGTGCCAGCAGGCAGACAGCGGGGGGGCCGGAGGAGCTGTTTTTT; CDR3: CASRQTAGGPEELFF